Below, 26 T cell receptor beta chains from the same sample are listed, as sequenced in a study of T cells after yellow fever vaccination. Via MiXCR, TCRdb re-called the 5' RACE reads, giving one row per CDR3 protein. The sample holds 500,000 to 650,000 distinct CDR3 sequences, around 16% seen once. The sample here was PBMCs, taken 4 to 6 days after the first yellow fever vaccination. The receptors shown here come from a man aged 18 to 35 who received the YFV17D yellow fever vaccine.

This clonotype was observed once. The chain carries TRBV5-8 and TRBJ1-6; D is perhaps TRBD1 (6 bases). The CDR3 contains 14 residues. V shed 5 bases and J shed 9 bases, with 15 bases lying between them. CDR1 and CDR2 (germline): SGHTS, YDEGEE. The CDR3 DNA reads TGTGCCAGCAGATCCTGGGGAGGGGGTTCACCCCTCCACTTT. Protein: CASRSWGGGSPLHF.

This clonotype was counted only a few times. V is TRBV9 and J is TRBJ1-4; D is undetermined. The V and J ends lost 4 bases and 5 bases respectively, with 12 bases between them. The CDR3 consists of 14 residues. In germline, CDR1 is SGDLS, CDR2 YYNGEE. The CDR3 reads CASSPSAQNEKLFF. The CDR3 DNA follows: TGTGCCAGCAGCCCGTCAGCCCAGAATGAAAAACTGTTTTTT.

The chain combines TRBV5-5 with TRBJ1-1; D unclear. The CDR3 covers 13 residues. The V gene's germline CDR1 is SGHKS and CDR2 YYEKEE (reference sequence). Trimming stripped 2 bases from V and 8 bases from J, with 13 bases between. The CDR3 DNA is TGTGCCAGCAGCTTTCGGTGGCCAGCCGAAGCTTTCTTT. Its translation is CASSFRWPAEAFF.

The chain has TRBV30 and TRBJ2-2; D is unclear. There are 13 residues in the CDR3. Deletions cut 2 bases from V and 1 base from J, with 5 bases between. The V gene's germline CDR1 is GTSNPN and CDR2 SVGIG (reference sequence). CDR3 in amino acids: CAWSRRNTGELFF. The CDR3 DNA reads TGTGCCTGGAGTAGGAGGAACACCGGGGAGCTGTTTTTT.

The chain recombines TRBV5-1 with TRBJ1-1, with D uncertain. V lost 0 bases and J lost 14, with 17 bases in between. The CDR3 length is 13 residues. Germline assignment: CDR1 SGHRS and CDR2 YFSETQ. CDR3 region: CASSLGPDRDLFF. Here the CDR3 DNA reads TGCGCCAGCAGCTTGGGGCCAGACCGTGATCTCTTCTTT.

This clonotype occurred a few times. The chain uses TRBV29-1 and TRBJ1-2; tentative D call: TRBD1 (5 bases). The CDR3 is made up of 14 amino acids. The germline V and J ends were trimmed by 1 base and 0 bases, with 9 bases remaining between them. In germline, CDR1 is SQVTM, CDR2 ANQGSEA. The CDR3 sequence is CSVEGDGANYGYTF. In DNA, the CDR3 is TGCAGCGTTGAAGGGGACGGAGCTAACTATGGCTACACCTTC.

J is TRBJ2-3 and V is TRBV15; D assignment may be TRBD1 or TRBD2 (5 bases each). Germline assignment: CDR1 LNHNV and CDR2 YYDKDF (reference sequence). Trimming left V 9 bases short and J 2 bases short, with 15 bases between. The length of the CDR3 is 14 residues. CDR3 coding DNA: TGTGCCACATCCCTGGGGGTCCTCACAGATACGCAGTATTTT. Translation: CATSLGVLTDTQYF.

In its sample, this clonotype was seen a few times. The chain recombines TRBV5-6 with TRBJ2-5; 12 nucleotides line up with TRBD2. The CDR3 spans 16 residues. J gave up 4 bases and V 7 bases, and 11 bases lay outside the gene matches. Germline CDR1 is SGHDT and CDR2 is YYEEEE. This CDR3 is CASVLRLAGGIETQYF. The DNA for the CDR3 is TGTGCCAGCGTCCTACGGCTAGCGGGGGGGATAGAGACCCAGTACTTC. The full variable domain, with the rest looked up from reference TRBV5-6 and TRBJ2-5, is DAGVTQSPTHLIKTRGQQVTLRCSPKSGHDTVSWYQQALGQGPQFIFQYYEEEERQRGNFPDRFSGHQFPNYSSELNVNALLLGDSALYLCASVLRLAGGIETQYFGPGTRLLVL.

This clonotype was found a few times. The chain carries TRBV19 and TRBJ2-7, with D perhaps TRBD1 (6 bases). CDR3 length equals 15 residues. Germline V lookup: CDR1 LNHDA, CDR2 SQIVND (reference sequence). Trimming removed 3 bases from V and 5 bases from J, with 17 bases in between. The CDR3 DNA reads as TGTGCCAGTAGTATTTGGGCAGGGGAAAGAAACGAGCAGTACTTC. This translates into CASSIWAGERNEQYF. The variable domain in full, with the rest retrieved from reference TRBV19 and TRBJ2-7, is DGGITQSPKYLFRKEGQNVTLSCEQNLNHDAMYWYRQDPGQGLRLIYYSQIVNDFQKGDIAEGYSVSREKKESFPLTVTSAQKNPTAFYLCASSIWAGERNEQYFGPGTRLTVT.

The sample holds a few counts of this clonotype. V usage is TRBV4-1 and J usage is TRBJ1-1, with TRBD1 as a possible D gene (5 bases). Germline V gives CDR1 MGHRA, CDR2 YSYEKL. The V end was cut by 1 base, the J end by 11 bases, with 14 bases between. There are 13 residues in the CDR3. The CDR3 loop is CASSQGVWAGAFF. The CDR3 region has the DNA TGCGCCAGCAGCCAAGGAGTATGGGCAGGGGCTTTCTTT.

The V gene is TRBV7-9, the J gene TRBJ1-1; D is possibly TRBD1 (5 bases). Germline CDR1 reads SEHNR; CDR2 reads FQNEAQ (reference sequence). The CDR3 spans 12 residues. Trimming shortened V by 6 bases and J by 10 bases, and 15 bases separated the two germline ends. CDR3 coding DNA: TGTGCCAGCAGTTTTGGGGGACGCGGAGCTTTCTTT. Its protein product is CASSFGGRGAFF.

This clonotype was found a few times. The V and J genes are TRBV4-1 and TRBJ1-1; 8 bases line up with TRBD1. Germline V gene sequence: CDR1 MGHRA, CDR2 YSYEKL. The CDR3 consists of 16 residues. V shed 1 base, J shed 1 base, and the junction held 5 bases outside the gene matches. The CDR3 sequence is CASSQGYRGGNTEAFF. The CDR3 nucleotides are TGCGCCAGCAGCCAAGGTTACAGGGGGGGGAACACTGAAGCTTTCTTT.

The chain uses TRBV6-5 and TRBJ2-7; TRBD1 matches at 8 bases. CDR3 length equals 14 residues. J gave up 6 bases and V 3 bases, and 7 bases lay outside the gene matches. From germline, CDR1 is MNHEY and CDR2 SVGAGI. CDR3 DNA sequence: TGTGCCAGCAGTTATCGGGACAGGTTTTTCGAGCAGTACGTC. It translates to CASSYRDRFFEQYV.

The rearrangement joins TRBV14 to TRBJ2-3, with D perhaps matching TRBD1 (6 bases). The ends were cut back, 0 bases at V and 4 bases at J, with 8 bases in the middle. The CDR3 is made up of 14 amino acids. Germline V lookup: CDR1 SGHDN, CDR2 FVKESK. The CDR3 DNA sequence: TGTGCCAGCAGCCAAGATTGGGGGCCAGATACGCAGTATTTT. It codes for CASSQDWGPDTQYF.

The V call is TRBV20-1, the J call TRBJ1-2; tentative D call: TRBD1 (5 bases). The CDR3 spans 12 residues. Per germline, CDR1 DFQATT and CDR2 SNEGSKA (reference sequence). V was trimmed by 6 bases and J by 6 bases, leaving 14 bases between them. DNA for the CDR3: TGCAGTGCGGGAGGGCAGGGTAATGGCTACACCTTC. This encodes CSAGGQGNGYTF.

This clonotype was recorded a few times. V gene TRBV18 combines with J gene TRBJ1-6, with TRBD1 matching 9 bases. V shed 8 bases and J 7 bases; nucleotides not matched to a gene: 3. The CDR3 length is 13 residues. CDR1 is KGHSH and CDR2 is LQKENI in the germline V gene. The CDR3 region is CASQGQGNSPLHF. The CDR3 nucleotides read TGTGCCAGCCAAGGACAGGGGAATTCACCCCTCCACTTT.

This rearrangement joins TRBV7-2 to TRBJ1-2; unclear D gene. This CDR3 contains 15 residues. V was clipped by 0 bases and J by 0 bases, with 8 bases between them. Per germline, CDR1 SGHTA and CDR2 FQGNSA. The CDR3 DNA reads TGTGCCAGCAGCTTAGCGGCCAGGTCTAACTATGGCTACACCTTC. Its protein is CASSLAARSNYGYTF.

This clonotype has more than one count but fewer than ten. V usage is TRBV19 and J usage is TRBJ2-2; D remains ambiguous. The germline gives CDR1 LNHDA, CDR2 SQIVND (reference sequence). Trimming shortened V by 1 base and J by 5 bases, and 11 bases separated the two germline ends. This CDR3 region has 15 residues. DNA for the CDR3: TGTGCCAGTAGTATAGGACCGGAGTCTACCGGGGAGCTGTTTTTT. Amino acids: CASSIGPESTGELFF. Using reference TRBV19 and TRBJ2-2 for the parts outside the CDR3, the full variable domain is DGGITQSPKYLFRKEGQNVTLSCEQNLNHDAMYWYRQDPGQGLRLIYYSQIVNDFQKGDIAEGYSVSREKKESFPLTVTSAQKNPTAFYLCASSIGPESTGELFFGEGSRLTVL.

The V gene is TRBV29-1, the J gene TRBJ1-1; 8 nucleotides line up with TRBD1. This CDR3 is built from 14 residues. The germline V gene encodes CDR1 SQVTM and CDR2 ANQGSEA. Trimming took 8 bases from V and 7 from J; bases not matched to a gene: 15. The CDR3 loop reads CSTEKTGVGFEAFF. The CDR3 DNA follows: TGCAGCACGGAAAAGACAGGGGTGGGCTTTGAAGCTTTCTTT.

The rearrangement uses TRBV29-1 and TRBJ1-2, with 7 bases that match TRBD1. This CDR3 region has 15 residues. Germline CDR1 SQVTM, CDR2 ANQGSEA. V lost 3 bases, J lost 5 bases, and 12 bases stayed unmatched. The CDR3 is CSVDLGRGGLYGYTF. The CDR3 coding sequence is TGCAGCGTTGATCTCGGCAGGGGGGGCCTGTATGGCTACACCTTC. Full variable domain (rest looked up from reference TRBV29-1 and TRBJ1-2): SAVISQKPSRDICQRGTSLTIQCQVDSQVTMMFWYRQQPGQSLTLIATANQGSEATYESGFVIDKFPISRPNLTFSTLTVSNMSPEDSSIYLCSVDLGRGGLYGYTFGSGTRLTVV.

By share of the sample, this clonotype is medium-sized. This chain connects TRBV29-1 to TRBJ2-2; the D is unclear. Germline CDR1 reads SQVTM; CDR2 reads ANQGSEA. Trimming took 3 bases from V and 4 from J, leaving 9 bases between them. The CDR3 length is 13 residues. CDR3 in amino acids: CSVDGLGTGELFF. CDR3 bases: TGCAGCGTTGACGGCCTAGGCACCGGGGAGCTGTTTTTT.

This chain joins TRBV20-1 and TRBJ1-1; possibly TRBD1 for D (6 bases). Trimming took 6 bases from V and 5 from J, leaving 16 bases between them. The germline CDR1 and CDR2 sequences are DFQATT and SNEGSKA (reference sequence). CDR3 size: 13 residues. The CDR3 bases are TGCAGTGCCCTCGGGGGCGAAGGTACTGAAGCTTTCTTT. Its protein is CSALGGEGTEAFF.

This clonotype appeared many times. The J gene is TRBJ2-5, the V gene TRBV12-3 or TRBV12-4; D possibly uses TRBD1 or TRBD2 (5 bases each). Trimming stripped 3 bases from V and 4 bases from J, with 15 bases between. The CDR3 is 15 residues long. CDR3 region: CASSFRIAGGETQYF. The CDR3 bases are TGTGCCAGCAGTTTCCGGATAGCTGGGGGAGAGACCCAGTACTTC.

This clonotype was counted ten times or more. J is TRBJ2-5 and V is TRBV7-9; D is perhaps TRBD1 (7 bases). Trimming stripped 3 bases from V and 1 base from J, with 12 bases between. CDR3 length equals 15 residues. Germline CDR1 reads SEHNR; CDR2 reads FQNEAQ (reference sequence). CDR3 sequence (DNA): TGTGCCAGCAGCTTTTCAGGGGGGACCCAAGAGACCCAGTACTTC. Its translation: CASSFSGGTQETQYF.

The CDR3, as DNA: TGTGCCAGCTCACCGGTGGGGCTAGCGGGGTCCAATGAGCAGTTCTTC. This encodes CASSPVGLAGSNEQFF. This sequence joins TRBV18 and TRBJ2-1; 9 positions match TRBD2. Per germline, CDR1 KGHSH and CDR2 LQKENI. This CDR3 contains 16 residues. V dropped 3 bases and J dropped 6; count of bases not matched to a gene: 9.

The chain combines TRBV4-2 with TRBJ2-3, with D possibly matching TRBD1 (5 bases). The germline V gene has CDR1 LGHNA and CDR2 YNFKEQ. The CDR3 runs to 16 residues. Between the trimmed V and J ends, which lost 0 bases and 3 bases, there was a span of 13 bases. The CDR3 DNA follows: TGTGCCAGCAGCCAAGATCGGCAGGGTTTGACAGATACGCAGTATTTT. It yields the protein CASSQDRQGLTDTQYF.